The 26 T cell receptor beta chains below all came from one sample that was sequenced in a study of technical replicates of blood from a handful of donors. Sequencing was performed with immunoSEQ multiplex PCR; in TCRdb, only in-frame clones are kept and a portion is missing. The data contain 75,000 to 100,000 clones, 85% to 95% of them singletons. Sequenced input: T cells isolated from PBMCs. The receptors here all came from a human donor in good health.

The chain has TRBV11-2 and TRBJ2-7, with TRBD2 matching 9 bases. The CDR3 runs 15 residues. V lost 4 bases, J lost 4 bases, and 8 bases stayed unmatched. Looked up from germline, CDR1 is SGHAT and CDR2 is FQNNGV. CDR3 residues: CASSSKGLASYEQYF. The CDR3, as DNA: TGTGCCAGCAGCTCGAAGGGACTAGCTTCGTACGAGCAGTACTTC.

The chain combines TRBV6-5 with TRBJ1-2; D ambiguous. V lost 3 bases, J lost 4 bases, and 18 bases lay in between. This CDR3 spans 16 amino acids. From germline, CDR1 is MNHEY and CDR2 SVGAGI. Here the CDR3 reads CASSYRQSDLGYGYTF. As DNA, the CDR3 is TGTGCCAGCAGTTATCGTCAGTCCGACTTAGGCTATGGCTACACCTTC.

This chain connects TRBV7-9 to TRBJ2-1, with a tentative D call TRBD1 (5 bases). The V end was cut by 4 bases, the J end by 9 bases, with 13 bases between. Germline V lookup: CDR1 SEHNR, CDR2 FQNEAQ (reference sequence). This CDR3 comprises 13 residues. CDR3 sequence reads: CASSSGRGGEQFF. CDR3 in DNA: TGTGCCAGCAGCTCCGGTAGGGGCGGTGAGCAGTTCTTC.

The chain links TRBV7-6 to TRBJ2-1; 12 bases are a match to TRBD2. Germline CDR1 SGHVS, CDR2 FNYEAQ. The CDR3 has 16 amino acids. Unmatched junction bases numbered 5, after V lost 5 bases and J lost 3 bases. CDR3 sequence (DNA): TGTGCCAGCAGCACCGAGACTAGCGGGAGCTACAATGAGCAGTTCTTC. Its translation: CASSTETSGSYNEQFF. The full variable domain, completed using reference TRBV7-6 and TRBJ2-1, is GAGVSQSPRYKVTKRGQDVALRCDPISGHVSLYWYRQALGQGPEFLTYFNYEAQQDKSGLPNDRFSAERPEGSISTLTIQRTEQRDSAMYRCASSTETSGSYNEQFFGPGTRLTVL.

The rearrangement uses TRBV5-4 and TRBJ1-1, with a tentative D call TRBD1 (5 bases). This CDR3 contains 13 residues. In germline, CDR1 is SGHNT, CDR2 YYREEE (reference sequence). The CDR3 sequence: CAKSTGLKSEAFF. The CDR3 bases are TGTGCTAAAAGCACAGGTCTCAAGTCGGAAGCTTTCTTT. The variable domain in full, with the rest retrieved from reference TRBV5-4 and TRBJ1-1, is ETGVTQSPTHLIKTRGQQVTLRCSSQSGHNTVSWYQQALGQGPQFIFQYYREEENGRGNFPPRFSGLQFPNYSSELNVNALELDDSALYLCAKSTGLKSEAFFGQGTRLTVV.

This rearrangement joins TRBV9 to TRBJ1-2; tentative D call: TRBD1 (5 bases). V dropped 4 bases and J dropped 8 bases, with 21 bases sitting between them. Looked up from germline, CDR1 is SGDLS and CDR2 is YYNGEE. This CDR3 region has 15 residues. The CDR3 reads CASSRADSPLEGYTF. Here the CDR3 DNA reads TGTGCCAGCAGCAGGGCTGACAGTCCCTTGGAGGGCTACACCTTC.

The gene calls are TRBV7-9 and TRBJ2-7, with D maybe TRBD2 (6 bases). The germline V gene has CDR1 SEHNR and CDR2 FQNEAQ (reference sequence). The germline V and J ends were trimmed by 5 bases and 4 bases, with 18 bases remaining between them. There are 15 residues in the CDR3. This CDR3 is CASSPGGLRGYEQYF. The CDR3 DNA is TGTGCCAGCAGCCCCGGGGGACTCCGAGGTTACGAGCAGTACTTC. The variable domain in full, completed from reference TRBV7-9 and TRBJ2-7, reads DTGVSQNPRHKITKRGQNVTFRCDPISEHNRLYWYRQTLGQGPEFLTYFQNEAQLEKSRLLSDRFSAERPKGSFSTLEIQRTEQGDSAMYLCASSPGGLRGYEQYFGPGTRLTVT.

This chain links TRBV5-6 with TRBJ1-2, with D maybe TRBD1 (6 bases). Germline V gene lookup returns CDR1 SGHDT and CDR2 YYEEEE. With 4 bases removed from V and 3 bases from J, the gap between germline ends came to 22 bases. This CDR3 is built from 17 residues. The CDR3 spells CASSPGWLTGDHYGYTF. The CDR3 region has the DNA TGTGCCAGCAGCCCTGGCTGGCTGACAGGCGATCACTATGGCTACACCTTC.

The V gene is TRBV4-1, the J gene TRBJ1-1; D is unresolved. Trimming stripped 6 bases from V and 4 bases from J, with 9 bases between. Germline V gene data show CDR1 as MGHRA and CDR2 as YSYEKL. The CDR3 spans 12 residues. The CDR3 sequence: CASRKTGTEAFF. In DNA form, the CDR3 reads TGCGCCAGCAGAAAGACTGGCACTGAAGCTTTCTTT.

The genes are TRBV6-1 and TRBJ1-2; D possibly corresponds to TRBD1 (6 bases). The CDR3 spans 17 residues. V was trimmed by 4 bases and J by 0 bases, leaving 18 bases between them. CDR1 and CDR2 from the germline V gene are MNHNS and SASEGT. This CDR3 reads CASSGPLDSIPNYGYTF. CDR3 nucleotide sequence: TGTGCCAGCAGTGGACCCTTGGACAGTATTCCTAACTATGGCTACACCTTC.

The chain carries TRBV12-5 and TRBJ2-1; TRBD1 matches 11 bases. V was pared by 6 bases and J by 3 bases, with 7 bases of the junction left unmatched. The CDR3 length is 16 residues. Looked up from germline, CDR1 is LGHNT and CDR2 is FRNRAP. CDR3 region: CASGSVGQGVYNEQFF. The CDR3, as DNA: TGTGCTAGTGGATCCGTGGGACAGGGGGTCTACAATGAGCAGTTCTTC.

This chain uses TRBV5-8 with TRBJ1-5, with TRBD1 identical over 7 bases. Germline V gene lookup returns CDR1 SGHTS and CDR2 YDEGEE. The J segment lost 1 base and the V segment lost 6 bases, leaving 7 bases of the junction unmatched. The CDR3 totals 15 residues. The CDR3 reads CASTQGVGSNQPQHF. Here the CDR3 DNA reads TGTGCCAGCACGCAGGGGGTGGGGAGCAATCAGCCCCAGCATTTT.

The genes are TRBV23-1 and TRBJ1-2; 11 bases are a match to TRBD1. TRBV23-1 is an open reading frame whose function is uncertain. The CDR3 covers 19 residues. The ends lost 3 bases at V and 4 bases at J; junction bases unmatched: 16. Written as DNA, the CDR3 is TGCGCCAGCAGTCACAACGCAGGGACAGGGGGATTCCCTGGCTATGGCTACACCTTC. The encoded protein is CASSHNAGTGGFPGYGYTF.

This sequence joins TRBV19 and TRBJ2-7, with D unresolved. This CDR3 is 13 amino acids long. V was shortened by 0 bases and J by 2 bases, with 5 bases between the two germline ends. Germline values: CDR1 LNHDA, CDR2 SQIVND (reference sequence). CDR3 DNA sequence: TGTGCCAGTAGTATAGAGCCAGCCTACGAGCAGTACTTC. The encoded protein is CASSIEPAYEQYF. Supplemented by reference TRBV19 and TRBJ2-7, the full variable domain reads DGGITQSPKYLFRKEGQNVTLSCEQNLNHDAMYWYRQDPGQGLRLIYYSQIVNDFQKGDIAEGYSVSREKKESFPLTVTSAQKNPTAFYLCASSIEPAYEQYFGPGTRLTVT.

V is TRBV27 and J is TRBJ1-2, with a possible D match to TRBD1 (6 bases). Per the germline V gene, CDR1 is MNHEY and CDR2 is SMNVEV (reference sequence). The CDR3 is 15 amino acids. Trimming stripped 5 bases from V and 1 base from J, with 14 bases between. The CDR3 here is CASSPSGTNNYGYTF. DNA for the CDR3: TGTGCCAGCAGTCCTTCCGGGACAAATAACTATGGCTACACCTTC.

The V call is TRBV5-1, the J call TRBJ1-2; 7 bases fit TRBD1. CDR1 and CDR2 from the germline V gene are SGHRS and YFSETQ. This CDR3 has 16 residues. Trimming at V came to 4 bases and at J to 3 bases, leaving 12 bases not matched to a gene. For the CDR3, the DNA is TGCGCCAGCAGCACAGGCAGTAGGGGGCCCCACTATGGCTACACCTTC. It codes for CASSTGSRGPHYGYTF.

This clone has only one observation. The chain employs TRBV4-1 and TRBJ1-5; unclear D gene. Germline values: CDR1 MGHRA, CDR2 YSYEKL. The CDR3 runs 19 residues. V shed 4 bases and J shed 0 bases, with 22 bases lying between them. For the CDR3, the DNA is TGCGCCAGCAGCCTCGGCTGGTACCCAGAGGCTTATAGCAATCAGCCCCAGCATTTT. It translates to CASSLGWYPEAYSNQPQHF.

The chain uses TRBV5-1 and TRBJ2-3; no clear D. CDR1 is SGHRS, CDR2 YFSETQ, per germline. V gave up 5 bases and J gave up 1 base, with 11 bases separating them. This CDR3 is 14 amino acids long. This CDR3 is CASRSQTRTDTQYF. The CDR3 region has the DNA TGCGCCAGCAGGTCACAAACCCGCACAGATACGCAGTATTTT.

This chain uses TRBV7-2 with TRBJ1-2, with D hard to call. V was trimmed by 5 bases and J by 5 bases, leaving 18 bases between them. Looked up from germline, CDR1 is SGHTA and CDR2 is FQGNSA. The CDR3 runs to 15 residues. The CDR3 DNA is TGTGCCAGCAGCCGCACCGGGTCCTCTGTTTATGGCTACACCTTC. Amino acid sequence: CASSRTGSSVYGYTF. Looking up the rest from reference TRBV7-2 and TRBJ1-2 gives the full variable domain: GAGVSQSPSNKVTEKGKDVELRCDPISGHTALYWYRQSLGQGLEFLIYFQGNSAPDKSGLPSDRFSAERTGGSVSTLTIQRTQQEDSAVYLCASSRTGSSVYGYTFGSGTRLTVV.

The rearrangement links TRBV30 to TRBJ1-2; D unresolved. With 1 base removed from V and 5 bases from J, the gap between germline ends came to 8 bases. The germline V gene encodes CDR1 GTSNPN and CDR2 SVGIG (reference sequence). CDR3 length: 12 amino acids. This chain's CDR3 is CAWSGTPYGYTF. In nucleotides, the CDR3 is TGTGCCTGGAGTGGCACACCGTATGGCTACACCTTC.

The CDR3 loop is CASSWTPGGLAGASVQETQYF. The CDR3 region has the DNA TGTGCCAGCAGTTGGACACCCGGGGGACTAGCGGGAGCTTCGGTCCAAGAGACCCAGTACTTC. This rearrangement joins TRBV2 to TRBJ2-5; 14 bases agree with TRBD2. CDR1 SNHLY and CDR2 FYNNEI come from the germline V gene. J lost 1 base, V lost 5 bases, and 18 bases had no gene match. This CDR3 has 21 amino acids.

The DNA for the CDR3 is TGTGCCAGCAGCGTCGGGAGGAATGAGCAGTTCTTC. Translating gives CASSVGRNEQFF. The rearrangement links TRBV9 to TRBJ2-1; 7 nucleotides align to TRBD2. V shed 2 bases and J 7 bases; nucleotides not matched to a gene: 0. Germline V gene lookup returns CDR1 SGDLS and CDR2 YYNGEE. The CDR3 covers 12 residues.

A single count supports this clone. J is TRBJ2-3 and V is TRBV18, with D tentatively TRBD1 (6 bases). Germline V CDR1 and CDR2: KGHSH, LQKENI. The CDR3 is 15 residues long. V was pared by 0 bases and J by 6 bases, with 13 bases between. Written as DNA, the CDR3 is TGTGCCAGCTCACCACCGATGGGGGCGCGTGATACGCAGTATTTT. Protein: CASSPPMGARDTQYF. The full variable domain, its missing parts supplied by reference TRBV18 and TRBJ2-3, is NAGVMQNPRHLVRRRGQEARLRCSPMKGHSHVYWYRQLPEEGLKFMVYLQKENIIDESGMPKERFSAEFPKEGPSILRIQQVVRGDSAAYFCASSPPMGARDTQYFGPGTRLTVL.

J is TRBJ2-3 and V is TRBV7-3, with 10 bases lining up with TRBD2. CDR3 length: 16 amino acids. Looked up from germline, CDR1 is SGHTA and CDR2 is FQGTGA. The junction had 4 bases not matched to a gene; V was cut back by 2 bases and J by 2 bases. The CDR3 loop reads CASSLLAGASTDTQYF. The DNA for the CDR3 is TGTGCCAGCAGCTTACTAGCGGGGGCGTCCACAGATACGCAGTATTTT.

The V and J genes are TRBV28 and TRBJ2-5, with 11 positions matching TRBD2. V lost 5 bases and J lost 4; bases outside the gene matches: 6. The CDR3 totals 15 residues. Germline V gene lookup returns CDR1 MDHEN and CDR2 SYDVKM. The CDR3 DNA is TGTGCCAGCAGTCCCGGGACTAGCGGAACAGAGACCCAGTACTTC. Its translation is CASSPGTSGTETQYF.

V and J are TRBV29-1 and TRBJ1-4; 8 nucleotides match TRBD1. Per germline, CDR1 SQVTM and CDR2 ANQGSEA. V dropped 5 bases and J dropped 0; count of bases not matched to a gene: 14. The CDR3 loop spans 18 amino acids. The CDR3 spells CSVRRRDRFSATNEKLFF. The CDR3 DNA follows: TGCAGCGTTCGCCGCCGGGACAGGTTTTCAGCAACTAATGAAAAACTGTTTTTT.